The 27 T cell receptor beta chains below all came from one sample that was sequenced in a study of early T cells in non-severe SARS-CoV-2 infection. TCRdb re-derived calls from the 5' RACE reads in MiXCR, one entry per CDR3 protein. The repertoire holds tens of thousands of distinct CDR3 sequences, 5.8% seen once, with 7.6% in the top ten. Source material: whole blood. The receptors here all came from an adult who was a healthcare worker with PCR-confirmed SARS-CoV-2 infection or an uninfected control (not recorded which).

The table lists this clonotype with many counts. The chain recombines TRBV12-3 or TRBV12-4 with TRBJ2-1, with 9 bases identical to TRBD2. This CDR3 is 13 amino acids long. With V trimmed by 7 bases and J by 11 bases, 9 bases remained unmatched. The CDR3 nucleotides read TGTGCCAGCAACAGTAGCGGGAGAAGGAAGCAGTTCTTC. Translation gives CASNSSGRRKQFF.

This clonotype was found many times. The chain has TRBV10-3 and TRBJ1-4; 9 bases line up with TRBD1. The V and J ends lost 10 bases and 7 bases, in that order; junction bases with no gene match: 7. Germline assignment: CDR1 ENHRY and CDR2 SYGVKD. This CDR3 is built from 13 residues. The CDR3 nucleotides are TGTGCCAGCGGGACAGGGTTTGGTGAAAAACTGTTTTTT. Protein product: CASGTGFGEKLFF.

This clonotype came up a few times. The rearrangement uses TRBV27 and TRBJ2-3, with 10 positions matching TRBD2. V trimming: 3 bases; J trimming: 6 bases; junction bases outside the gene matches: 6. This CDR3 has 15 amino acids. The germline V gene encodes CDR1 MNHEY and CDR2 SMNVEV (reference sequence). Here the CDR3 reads CASSFGAGGPDTQYF. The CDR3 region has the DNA TGTGCCAGCAGTTTCGGAGCGGGAGGGCCGGATACGCAGTATTTT.

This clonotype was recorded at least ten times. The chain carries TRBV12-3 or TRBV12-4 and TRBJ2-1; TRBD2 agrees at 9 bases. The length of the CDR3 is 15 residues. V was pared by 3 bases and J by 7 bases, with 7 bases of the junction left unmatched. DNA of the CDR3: TGTGCCAGCAGTTTTTTTAGCGGGAGTGTGAATGAGCAGTTCTTC. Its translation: CASSFFSGSVNEQFF.

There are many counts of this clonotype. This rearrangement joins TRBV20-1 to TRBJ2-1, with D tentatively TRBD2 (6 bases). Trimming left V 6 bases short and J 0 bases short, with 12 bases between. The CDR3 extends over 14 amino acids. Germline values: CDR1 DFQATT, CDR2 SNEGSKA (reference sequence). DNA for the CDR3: TGCAGTGCGGCACTAGCTAGCTCCTACAATGAGCAGTTCTTC. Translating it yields CSAALASSYNEQFF.

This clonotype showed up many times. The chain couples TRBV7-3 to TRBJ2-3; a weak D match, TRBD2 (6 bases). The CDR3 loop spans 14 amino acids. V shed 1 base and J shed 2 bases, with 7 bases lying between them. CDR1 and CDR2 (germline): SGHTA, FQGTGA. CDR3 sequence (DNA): TGTGCCAGCAGCTTAAGCGGGGCCACAGATACGCAGTATTTT. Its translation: CASSLSGATDTQYF.

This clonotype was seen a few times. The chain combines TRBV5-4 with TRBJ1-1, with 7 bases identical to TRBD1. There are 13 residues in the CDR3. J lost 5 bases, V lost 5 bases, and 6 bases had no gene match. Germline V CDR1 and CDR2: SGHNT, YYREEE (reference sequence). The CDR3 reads CASRSTGRTEAFF. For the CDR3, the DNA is TGTGCCAGCAGATCGACAGGGAGGACTGAAGCTTTCTTT.

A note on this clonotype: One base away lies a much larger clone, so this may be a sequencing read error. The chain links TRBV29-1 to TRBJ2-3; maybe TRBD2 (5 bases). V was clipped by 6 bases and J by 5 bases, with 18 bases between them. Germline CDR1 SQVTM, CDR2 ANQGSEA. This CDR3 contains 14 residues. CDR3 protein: CSVGDTLGIDTQYF. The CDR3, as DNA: TGCAGCGTCGGGGATACGTTGGGCATAGATACGCAGTATTTT.

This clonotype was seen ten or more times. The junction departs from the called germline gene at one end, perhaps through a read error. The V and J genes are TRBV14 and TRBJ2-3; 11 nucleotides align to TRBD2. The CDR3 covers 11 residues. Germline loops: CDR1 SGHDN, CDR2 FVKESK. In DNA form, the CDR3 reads TGTGCCAGCAGCCAAGGTAGCGGGAGGGCCTTT. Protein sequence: CASSQGSGRAF.

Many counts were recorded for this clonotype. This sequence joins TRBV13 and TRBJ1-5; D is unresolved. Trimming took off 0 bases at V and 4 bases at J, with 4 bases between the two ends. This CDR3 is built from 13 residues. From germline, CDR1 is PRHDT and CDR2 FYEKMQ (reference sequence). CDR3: CASSLGPNQPQHF. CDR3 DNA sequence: TGTGCCAGCAGCTTAGGTCCAAATCAGCCCCAGCATTTT. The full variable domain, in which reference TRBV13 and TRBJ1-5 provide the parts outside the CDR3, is AAGVIQSPRHLIKEKRETATLKCYPIPRHDTVYWYQQGPGQDPQFLISFYEKMQSDKGSIPDRFSAQQFSDYHSELNMSSLELGDSALYFCASSLGPNQPQHFGDGTRLSIL.

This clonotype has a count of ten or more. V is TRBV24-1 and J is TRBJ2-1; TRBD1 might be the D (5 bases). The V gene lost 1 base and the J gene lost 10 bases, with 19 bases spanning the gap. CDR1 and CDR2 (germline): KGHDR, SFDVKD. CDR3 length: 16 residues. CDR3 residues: CATSDFGPAYPGEQFF. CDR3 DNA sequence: TGTGCCACCAGTGATTTTGGCCCCGCTTATCCAGGGGAGCAGTTCTTC.

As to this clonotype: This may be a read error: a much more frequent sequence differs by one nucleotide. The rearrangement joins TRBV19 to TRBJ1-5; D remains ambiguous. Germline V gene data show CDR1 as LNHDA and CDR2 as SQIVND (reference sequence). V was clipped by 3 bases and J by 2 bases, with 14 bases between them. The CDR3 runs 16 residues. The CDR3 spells CASSILLRAGNQPQHF. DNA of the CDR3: TGTGCCAGTAGTATTCTCCTCCGGGCGGGCAATCAGCCCCAGCATTTT.

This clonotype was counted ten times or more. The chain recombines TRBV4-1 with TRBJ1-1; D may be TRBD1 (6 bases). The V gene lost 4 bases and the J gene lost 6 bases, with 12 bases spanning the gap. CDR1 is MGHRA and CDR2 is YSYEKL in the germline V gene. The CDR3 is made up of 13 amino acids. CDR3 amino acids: CASSRRGFPEAFF. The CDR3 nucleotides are TGCGCCAGCAGCCGCAGGGGCTTCCCTGAAGCTTTCTTT.

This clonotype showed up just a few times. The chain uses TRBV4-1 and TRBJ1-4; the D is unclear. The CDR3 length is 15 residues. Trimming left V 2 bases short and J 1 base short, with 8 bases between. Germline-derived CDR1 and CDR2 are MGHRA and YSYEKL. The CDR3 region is CASSQLKLTNEKLFF. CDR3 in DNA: TGCGCCAGCAGCCAATTGAAACTAACTAATGAAAAACTGTTTTTT.

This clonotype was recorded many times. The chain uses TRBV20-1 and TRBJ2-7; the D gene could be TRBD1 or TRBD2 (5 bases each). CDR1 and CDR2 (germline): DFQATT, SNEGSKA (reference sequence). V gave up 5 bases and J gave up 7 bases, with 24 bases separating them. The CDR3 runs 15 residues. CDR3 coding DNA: TGCAGTGCTCGTCCGGGGCAGGTCCCGACGGGGGAGCAGTACTTC. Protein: CSARPGQVPTGEQYF.

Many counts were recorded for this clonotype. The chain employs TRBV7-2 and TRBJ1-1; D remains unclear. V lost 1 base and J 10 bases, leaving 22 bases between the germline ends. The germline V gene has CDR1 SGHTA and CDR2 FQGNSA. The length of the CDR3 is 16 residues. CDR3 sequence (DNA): TGTGCCAGCAGCTTAGATGAAGTAACCGAGTCTTCGGGAGCTTTCTTT. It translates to CASSLDEVTESSGAFF. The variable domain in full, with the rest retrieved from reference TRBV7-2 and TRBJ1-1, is GAGVSQSPSNKVTEKGKDVELRCDPISGHTALYWYRQSLGQGLEFLIYFQGNSAPDKSGLPSDRFSAERTGGSVSTLTIQRTQQEDSAVYLCASSLDEVTESSGAFFGQGTRLTVV.

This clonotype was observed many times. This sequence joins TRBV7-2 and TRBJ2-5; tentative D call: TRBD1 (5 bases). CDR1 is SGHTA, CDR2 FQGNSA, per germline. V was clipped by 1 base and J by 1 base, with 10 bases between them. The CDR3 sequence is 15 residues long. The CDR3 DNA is TGTGCCAGCAGCTTAGTTGACAGAAGCCAAGAGACCCAGTACTTC. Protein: CASSLVDRSQETQYF. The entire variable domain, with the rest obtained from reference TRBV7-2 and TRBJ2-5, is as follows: GAGVSQSPSNKVTEKGKDVELRCDPISGHTALYWYRQSLGQGLEFLIYFQGNSAPDKSGLPSDRFSAERTGGSVSTLTIQRTQQEDSAVYLCASSLVDRSQETQYFGPGTRLLVL.

DNA of the CDR3: TGTGCCAGCAGCCCTCAGAAGGCGCGGGAGGGACCCCGCTCCTACGAGCAGTACTTC. As protein: CASSPQKAREGPRSYEQYF. The chain combines TRBV21-1 with TRBJ2-7; TRBD2, the table's D call, lacks a check against the DNA. TRBV21-1 is recorded as a pseudogene. The CDR3 runs 19 residues.

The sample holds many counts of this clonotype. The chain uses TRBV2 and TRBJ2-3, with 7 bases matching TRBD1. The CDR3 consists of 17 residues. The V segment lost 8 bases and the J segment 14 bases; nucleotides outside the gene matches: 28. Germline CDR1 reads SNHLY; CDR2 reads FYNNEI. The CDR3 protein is CASGRSRGQGVPSVGYF. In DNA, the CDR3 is TGTGCCAGCGGCAGGTCTCGAGGGCAGGGGGTACCCAGCGTGGGGTATTTT.

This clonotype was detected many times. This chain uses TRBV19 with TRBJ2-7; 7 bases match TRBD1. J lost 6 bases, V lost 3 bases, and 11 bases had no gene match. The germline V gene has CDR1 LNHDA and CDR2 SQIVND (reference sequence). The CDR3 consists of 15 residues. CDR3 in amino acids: CASSIEGALTGEQYF. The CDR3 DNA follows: TGTGCCAGTAGTATTGAGGGGGCGTTAACCGGCGAGCAGTACTTC.

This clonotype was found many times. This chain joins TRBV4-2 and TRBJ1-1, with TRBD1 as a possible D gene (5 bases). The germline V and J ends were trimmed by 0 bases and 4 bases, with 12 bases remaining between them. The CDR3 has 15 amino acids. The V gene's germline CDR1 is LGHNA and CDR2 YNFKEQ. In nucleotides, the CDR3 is TGTGCCAGCAGCCAAGAAGAGGGGACGGGCACTGAAGCTTTCTTT. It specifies CASSQEEGTGTEAFF.

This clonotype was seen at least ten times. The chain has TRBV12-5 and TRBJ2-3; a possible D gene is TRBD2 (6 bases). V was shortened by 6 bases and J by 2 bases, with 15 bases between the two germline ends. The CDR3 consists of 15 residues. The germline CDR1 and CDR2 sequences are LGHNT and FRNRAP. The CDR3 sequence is CASGRWTTYTDTQYF. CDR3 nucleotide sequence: TGTGCTAGTGGACGATGGACTACTTACACAGATACGCAGTATTTT.

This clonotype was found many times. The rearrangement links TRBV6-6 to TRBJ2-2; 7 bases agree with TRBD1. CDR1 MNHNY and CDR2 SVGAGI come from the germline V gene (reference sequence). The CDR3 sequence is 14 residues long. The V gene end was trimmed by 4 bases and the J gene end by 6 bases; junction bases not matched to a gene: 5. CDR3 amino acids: CASSLKGAAGELFF. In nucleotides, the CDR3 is TGTGCCAGCAGTTTGAAGGGGGCGGCCGGGGAGCTGTTTTTT.

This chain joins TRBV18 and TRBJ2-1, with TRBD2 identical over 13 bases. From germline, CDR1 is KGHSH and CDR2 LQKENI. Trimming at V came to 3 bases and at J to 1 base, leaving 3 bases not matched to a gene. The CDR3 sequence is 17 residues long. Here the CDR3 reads CASSPSGLAGSYNEQFF. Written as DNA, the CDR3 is TGTGCCAGCTCACCTTCGGGACTAGCGGGGTCCTACAATGAGCAGTTCTTC.

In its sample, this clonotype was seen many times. CDR3 region: CASSPTGAIDEQFF. CDR3 sequence (DNA): TGTGCCAGCAGTCCAACAGGGGCTATCGATGAGCAGTTCTTC. V usage is TRBV6-4 and J usage is TRBJ2-1; 7 bases agree with TRBD1. The V gene end was trimmed by 5 bases and the J gene end by 8 bases; junction bases not matched to a gene: 9. There are 14 residues in the CDR3. The germline V gene has CDR1 MRHNA and CDR2 SNTAGT.

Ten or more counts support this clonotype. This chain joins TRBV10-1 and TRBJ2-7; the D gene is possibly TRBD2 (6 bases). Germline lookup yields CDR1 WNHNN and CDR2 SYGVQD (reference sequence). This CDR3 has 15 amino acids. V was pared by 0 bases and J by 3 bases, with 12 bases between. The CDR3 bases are TGCGCCAGCAGTGAGTCGGGCGGGAAGATCTACGAGCAGTACTTC. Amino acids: CASSESGGKIYEQYF.

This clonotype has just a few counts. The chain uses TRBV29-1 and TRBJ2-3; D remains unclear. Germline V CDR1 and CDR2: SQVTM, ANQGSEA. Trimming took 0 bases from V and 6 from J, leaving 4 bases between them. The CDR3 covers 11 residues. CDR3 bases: TGCAGCGTTGAAGAGATGGATACGCAGTATTTT. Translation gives CSVEEMDTQYF.